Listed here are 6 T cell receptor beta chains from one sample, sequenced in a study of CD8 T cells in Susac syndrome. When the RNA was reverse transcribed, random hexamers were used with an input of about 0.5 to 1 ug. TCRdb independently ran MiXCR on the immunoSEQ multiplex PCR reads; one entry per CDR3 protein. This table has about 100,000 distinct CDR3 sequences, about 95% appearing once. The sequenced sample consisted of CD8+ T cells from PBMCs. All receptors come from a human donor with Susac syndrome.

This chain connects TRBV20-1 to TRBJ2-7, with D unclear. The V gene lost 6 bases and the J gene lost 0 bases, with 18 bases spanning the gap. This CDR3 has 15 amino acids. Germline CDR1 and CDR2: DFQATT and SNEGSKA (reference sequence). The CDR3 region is CSAKVAVLSSYEQYF. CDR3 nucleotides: TGCAGTGCCAAGGTGGCGGTCCTAAGCTCCTACGAGCAGTACTTC.

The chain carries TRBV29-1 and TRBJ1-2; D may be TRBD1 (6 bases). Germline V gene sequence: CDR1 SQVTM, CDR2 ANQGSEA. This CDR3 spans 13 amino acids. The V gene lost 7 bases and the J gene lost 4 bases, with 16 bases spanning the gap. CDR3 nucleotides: TGCAGCGCTCCTCGGACAGAGGGCTATGGCTACACCTTC. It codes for CSAPRTEGYGYTF.

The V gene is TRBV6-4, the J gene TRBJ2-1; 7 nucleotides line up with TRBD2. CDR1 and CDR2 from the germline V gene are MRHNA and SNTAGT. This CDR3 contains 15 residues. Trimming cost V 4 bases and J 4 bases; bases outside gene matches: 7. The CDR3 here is CASSVGLAEYNEQFF. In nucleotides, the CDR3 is TGTGCCAGCAGTGTCGGGCTAGCGGAATACAATGAGCAGTTCTTC.

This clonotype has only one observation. The CDR3 is CASSLFLAYNEQFF. CDR3 DNA sequence: TGTGCCAGCAGTTTATTCCTAGCTTACAATGAGCAGTTCTTC. The rearrangement joins TRBV28 to TRBJ2-1; D might be TRBD2 (5 bases). This CDR3 is built from 14 residues. CDR1 is MDHEN and CDR2 is SYDVKM in the germline V gene. Trimming pared 1 base from V and 4 bases from J, leaving 8 bases between.

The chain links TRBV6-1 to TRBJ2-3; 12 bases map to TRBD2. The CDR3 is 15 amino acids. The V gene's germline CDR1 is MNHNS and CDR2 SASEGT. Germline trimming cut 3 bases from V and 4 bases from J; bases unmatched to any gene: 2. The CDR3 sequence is CASSEGTSGSDTQYF. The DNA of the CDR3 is TGTGCCAGCAGTGAGGGGACTAGCGGGTCAGATACGCAGTATTTT.

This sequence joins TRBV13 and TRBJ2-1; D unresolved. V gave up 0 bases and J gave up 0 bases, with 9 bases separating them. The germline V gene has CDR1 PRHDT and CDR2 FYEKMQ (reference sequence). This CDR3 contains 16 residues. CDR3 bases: TGTGCCAGCAGCTTAGGCGGCATGAGCTCCTACAATGAGCAGTTCTTC. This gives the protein CASSLGGMSSYNEQFF.